Following are 15 T cell receptor beta chains from one sample sequenced in a study of shared clonotypes between healthy human individuals. Sequencing used immunoSEQ multiplex PCR; TCRdb keeps in-frame clones, though not all of them. The data hold some 1 million clones, with 60% to 80% observed a single time. The sequenced sample was memory CD4+ T cells sorted from blood. Subset of the sample: CD45RA-negative fraction. These receptors came from a young man in good health.

The genes are TRBV19 and TRBJ2-5; a weak D match, TRBD2 (5 bases). V shed 3 bases and J shed 2 bases, with 10 bases lying between them. Germline V CDR1 and CDR2: LNHDA, SQIVND (reference sequence). The CDR3 extends over 14 amino acids. The CDR3 reads CASSMAGKQETQYF. The CDR3 nucleotides are TGTGCCAGTAGTATGGCGGGTAAACAAGAGACCCAGTACTTC.

J is TRBJ1-5 and V is TRBV6-1; no reliable D call. This CDR3 has 15 amino acids. V dropped 1 base and J dropped 9 bases, with 16 bases sitting between them. CDR1 is MNHNS, CDR2 SASEGT, per germline. CDR3 coding DNA: TGTGCCAGCAGTGAAGATACGATGGGGATAGGGCCCCAGCATTTT. It encodes CASSEDTMGIGPQHF.

The chain employs TRBV10-3 and TRBJ2-1; 8 bases line up with TRBD2. In germline, CDR1 is ENHRY, CDR2 SYGVKD. J gave up 16 bases and V 3 bases, and 5 bases lay outside the gene matches. The CDR3 covers 11 residues. The CDR3 loop is CAISESGGAFF. CDR3 in DNA: TGTGCCATCAGTGAATCCGGGGGGGCTTTCTTC.

The chain couples TRBV2 to TRBJ1-2; D unclear. V shed 10 bases and J shed 3 bases, with 9 bases lying between them. Germline V gene sequence: CDR1 SNHLY, CDR2 FYNNEI. The CDR3 length is 11 residues. The CDR3 region is CAIAGYYGYTF. CDR3 DNA sequence: TGTGCCATCGCGGGTTACTATGGCTACACCTTC.

A few counts support this clone. V is TRBV28 and J is TRBJ1-6, with D possibly matching TRBD1 (5 bases). Looked up from germline, CDR1 is MDHEN and CDR2 is SYDVKM. The V end was cut by 5 bases, the J end by 5 bases, with 19 bases between. The CDR3 totals 17 residues. This CDR3 reads CASSPPLGPGDNSPLHF. The CDR3 DNA is TGTGCCAGCAGTCCCCCCCTGGGGCCGGGGGATAATTCACCCCTCCACTTT.

This chain joins TRBV7-2 and TRBJ2-3, with no clear D. CDR3 length equals 13 residues. In germline, CDR1 is SGHTA, CDR2 FQGNSA. Deletions cut 1 base from V and 4 bases from J, with 6 bases between. The chain's CDR3 is CASSLVVPDTQYF. The CDR3 DNA is TGTGCCAGCAGCTTAGTTGTTCCAGATACGCAGTATTTT.

The chain is built from TRBV30 and TRBJ1-2; D gene uncertain. Per the germline V gene, CDR1 is GTSNPN and CDR2 is SVGIG (reference sequence). V was clipped by 3 bases and J by 1 base, with 3 bases between them. This CDR3 contains 11 residues. DNA of the CDR3: TGTGCCTGGAGAGGTAACTATGGCTACACCTTC. Its translation: CAWRGNYGYTF.

This chain joins TRBV6-1 and TRBJ1-2; D possibly corresponds to TRBD1 (5 bases). The CDR3 is made up of 13 amino acids. The germline V and J ends were trimmed by 2 bases and 3 bases, with 7 bases remaining between them. In germline, CDR1 is MNHNS, CDR2 SASEGT. CDR3 sequence reads: CASSEQGDYGYTF. CDR3 in DNA: TGTGCCAGCAGTGAACAAGGGGACTATGGCTACACCTTC.

This rearrangement joins TRBV9 to TRBJ1-2, with a weak D call TRBD1 (6 bases). Germline V gene lookup returns CDR1 SGDLS and CDR2 YYNGEE. Deletions cut 3 bases from V and 4 bases from J, with 16 bases between. The length of the CDR3 is 15 residues. The CDR3 region has the DNA TGTGCCAGCAGCGGTACTCCAGGGGTTGGCTATGGCTACACCTTC. Its protein product is CASSGTPGVGYGYTF.

This clone was seen once. As DNA, the CDR3 is TGTGCCAGTAGTGGACGACAGGGGAGGAACAATCAGCCCCAGCATTTT. This codes for CASSGRQGRNNQPQHF. V gene TRBV19 combines with J gene TRBJ1-5; TRBD1 aligns across 8 bases. Trimming at V came to 5 bases and at J to 3 bases, leaving 9 bases not matched to a gene. Germline CDR1 is LNHDA and CDR2 is SQIVND (reference sequence). The CDR3 extends over 16 amino acids.

This clone has only a few counts. The chain recombines TRBV19 with TRBJ2-1; 13 nucleotides match TRBD2. V gave up 5 bases and J gave up 1 base; unmatched junction bases: 20. This CDR3 has 22 residues. Germline V gene sequence: CDR1 LNHDA, CDR2 SQIVND (reference sequence). This CDR3 reads CASSRTRRSTSGRIRSYNEQFF. Written as DNA, the CDR3 is TGTGCCAGTAGTCGTACAAGACGATCGACTAGCGGGAGGATTCGGTCCTACAATGAGCAGTTCTTC.

In DNA form, the CDR3 reads TGCGCCAGCAGTGTCGGAGGGGAGGCTGAGCAGTTCTTC. Translated, it gives CASSVGGEAEQFF. V and J are TRBV10-1 and TRBJ2-1; TRBD2 might be the D (6 bases). Germline-derived CDR1 and CDR2 are WNHNN and SYGVQD (reference sequence). V was trimmed by 4 bases and J by 9 bases, leaving 13 bases between them. This CDR3 comprises 13 residues.

This chain connects TRBV19 to TRBJ2-2; 11 bases agree with TRBD2. The trim removed 9 bases at V and 0 bases at J, leaving 6 bases unmatched. The CDR3 is 16 residues long. From germline, CDR1 is LNHDA and CDR2 SQIVND (reference sequence). DNA of the CDR3: TGTGCCAGCCATACTAGCGGGGGCGCGAACACCGGGGAGCTGTTTTTT. Protein sequence: CASHTSGGANTGELFF.

This clone has only one observation. The chain uses TRBV4-1 and TRBJ2-1, with 12 bases that match TRBD2. CDR1 is MGHRA and CDR2 is YSYEKL in the germline V gene. The CDR3 has 17 residues. The V and J ends lost 0 bases and 4 bases, in that order; junction bases with no gene match: 4. The CDR3 bases are TGCGCCAGCAGCCAAGAGCGAGGACTAGCGGGATACAATGAGCAGTTCTTC. It yields the protein CASSQERGLAGYNEQFF.

This clone was detected a few times. V is TRBV7-2 and J is TRBJ2-1; D ambiguous. Trimming took 1 base from V and 6 from J, leaving 7 bases between them. Germline-derived CDR1 and CDR2 are SGHTA and FQGNSA. CDR3 length: 13 residues. CDR3 nucleotides: TGTGCCAGCAGCTTAGTGCTCTCCAATGAGCAGTTCTTC. Its translation: CASSLVLSNEQFF.